This passage covers 12 T cell receptor beta chains from one sample sequenced in a study of cytotoxic CD8 clonotypes in ibrutinib-treated CLL. The table came from immunoSEQ multiplex PCR; TCRdb's copy has only in-frame clones and leaves some out. The data contain approximately 340,000 clones, roughly 70% of them singletons. The sample consisted of PBMCs, taken after 36 months of ibrutinib treatment. The origin of the receptors is a human donor with chronic lymphocytic leukemia.

This chain joins TRBV7-2 and TRBJ2-2, with 9 bases matching TRBD1. Looked up from germline, CDR1 is SGHTA and CDR2 is FQGNSA. Trimming took 1 base from V and 3 from J; bases not matched to a gene: 0. The CDR3 is 15 residues long. CDR3 nucleotide sequence: TGTGCCAGCAGCTTAGGGGACAGGGACACCGGGGAGCTGTTTTTT. Residues: CASSLGDRDTGELFF.

The chain joins TRBV18 to TRBJ2-7, with D uncertain. V was pared by 1 base and J by 4 bases, with 8 bases between. Germline V gene lookup returns CDR1 KGHSH and CDR2 LQKENI. The CDR3 spans 13 residues. The CDR3 loop is CASSPQGYYEQYF. CDR3 DNA sequence: TGTGCCAGCTCACCACAGGGTTATTACGAGCAGTACTTC. Full variable domain (rest looked up from reference TRBV18 and TRBJ2-7): NAGVMQNPRHLVRRRGQEARLRCSPMKGHSHVYWYRQLPEEGLKFMVYLQKENIIDESGMPKERFSAEFPKEGPSILRIQQVVRGDSAAYFCASSPQGYYEQYFGPGTRLTVT.

The chain carries TRBV18 and TRBJ2-7; 9 bases map to TRBD1. V lost 3 bases, J lost 5 bases, and 5 bases stayed unmatched. From germline, CDR1 is KGHSH and CDR2 LQKENI. The CDR3 is 14 amino acids. CDR3 sequence: CASSPHRTGDEQYF. CDR3 in DNA: TGTGCCAGCTCACCCCACAGGACAGGGGACGAGCAGTACTTC.

A few counts support this clone. CDR3 in DNA: TGTGCCAGCAGCTTGGGCAGGGCCACCGGGGAGCTGTTTTTT. It yields the protein CASSLGRATGELFF. The rearrangement joins TRBV11-3 to TRBJ2-2, with D perhaps matching TRBD1 (5 bases). Trimming left V 3 bases short and J 4 bases short, with 9 bases between. Germline loops: CDR1 SGHNT, CDR2 YENEEA. This CDR3 contains 14 residues.

This clone was recorded once. The rearrangement joins TRBV7-8 to TRBJ2-5, with no clear D. Trimming cost V 5 bases and J 3 bases, with 19 bases left between them. The CDR3 extends over 16 amino acids. Germline V lookup: CDR1 SGHVS, CDR2 FQNEAQ. DNA for the CDR3: TGTGCCAGCAGCCCTGAGAAGGGTCGAGGAAAAGAGACCCAGTACTTC. This sequence encodes CASSPEKGRGKETQYF.

J is TRBJ2-7 and V is TRBV11-3; possible D gene TRBD1, 5 bases. Trimming took 10 bases from V and 4 from J, leaving 17 bases between them. The CDR3 is 13 residues long. The germline V gene has CDR1 SGHNT and CDR2 YENEEA. This CDR3 reads CATAAGFPYEQYF. DNA for the CDR3: TGTGCCACCGCTGCAGGGTTCCCATACGAGCAGTACTTC. Combining the CDR3 with reference TRBV11-3 and TRBJ2-7 gives the whole variable domain EAGVVQSPRYKIIEKKQPVAFWCNPISGHNTLYWYLQNLGQGPELLIRYENEEAVDDSQLPKDRFSAERLKGVDSTLKIQPAELGDSAVYLCATAAGFPYEQYFGPGTRLTVT.

The V call is TRBV5-1, the J call TRBJ1-1; unclear D gene. Germline lookup yields CDR1 SGHRS and CDR2 YFSETQ. Deletions cut 1 base from V and 1 base from J, with 8 bases between. CDR3 length equals 14 residues. CDR3 sequence: CASSLLWTNTEAFF. The CDR3, as DNA: TGCGCCAGCAGCTTGCTATGGACGAACACTGAAGCTTTCTTT.

The chain couples TRBV6-1 to TRBJ1-2; 9 bases fit TRBD1. The CDR3 is 13 amino acids. Germline loops: CDR1 MNHNS, CDR2 SASEGT. J gave up 8 bases and V 3 bases, and 4 bases lay outside the gene matches. CDR3 amino acids: CASSEWDRDGYTF. CDR3 sequence (DNA): TGTGCCAGCAGTGAGTGGGACAGGGACGGCTACACCTTC.

This chain links TRBV6-6 with TRBJ1-1, with a tentative D call TRBD1 (6 bases). CDR1 is MNHNY and CDR2 is SVGAGI in the germline V gene (reference sequence). There are 16 residues in the CDR3. V was cut by 6 bases and J by 3 bases, with 20 bases left in between. The CDR3 loop reads CASSLARGGRYTEAFF. The CDR3 bases are TGTGCCAGCAGCCTCGCCAGGGGCGGGCGGTACACTGAAGCTTTCTTT.

CDR3 DNA sequence: TGTGCCAGCAGTTTTGGACTCCGGAACACCGGGGAGCTGTTTTTT. Translated: CASSFGLRNTGELFF. V is TRBV7-6 and J is TRBJ2-2, with a possible D match to TRBD2 (5 bases). The CDR3 sequence is 15 residues long. Germline V gene lookup returns CDR1 SGHVS and CDR2 FNYEAQ. Trimming took off 6 bases at V and 1 base at J, with 12 bases between the two ends.

This clone showed up just once. The rearrangement uses TRBV5-1 and TRBJ1-1; no clear D gene. CDR3 length: 13 residues. V dropped 2 bases and J dropped 5 bases, with 10 bases sitting between them. Germline V gene sequence: CDR1 SGHRS, CDR2 YFSETQ. This chain's CDR3 is CASSFEGWTEAFF. DNA for the CDR3: TGCGCCAGCAGCTTTGAGGGATGGACTGAAGCTTTCTTT.

This clone has more than one count but fewer than ten. The chain employs TRBV6-4 and TRBJ2-7; 10 bases fit TRBD1. Germline V gives CDR1 MRHNA, CDR2 SNTAGT. The V and J ends lost 4 bases and 4 bases, in that order; junction bases with no gene match: 4. The CDR3 runs to 14 residues. The CDR3 DNA sequence: TGTGCCAGCAGTGTCGACAGGGGGCCTTACGAGCAGTACTTC. Encoded protein: CASSVDRGPYEQYF.